This T cell receptor (beta chain) emerged from a study of T cell repertoires in cytomegalovirus infection. This CDR3 contains 15 residues. Per germline, CDR1 SGHDT and CDR2 YYEEEE. Trimming stripped 1 base from V and 3 bases from J, with 11 bases between. Study results and limitations: Carriers of CMV plus the relevant HLA were identified by cumulative public TCR beta family frequency. CMV-specific HLA-C-restricted TCR beta clonotypes dominated the ex vivo response.

MiXCR, applied by TCRdb to the reads, yields one record per CDR3 protein. The table lists approximately 500,000 distinct CDR3 sequences, more than 25% of them singletons. This clonotype has at least ten counts. What it binds is unknown. The chain is built from TRBV5-6 and TRBJ1-5; D is perhaps TRBD1 (6 bases). The TCR sequence derives from a human donor in good health (CMV status not recorded). Some clones in this sample may be carry-over from other donors' samples. The sequenced sample consisted of PBMCs. The chain's CDR3 is CASSLRGAPNQPQHF. The DNA of the CDR3 is TGTGCCAGCAGCTTGCGGGGGGCCCCCAATCAGCCCCAGCATTTT.